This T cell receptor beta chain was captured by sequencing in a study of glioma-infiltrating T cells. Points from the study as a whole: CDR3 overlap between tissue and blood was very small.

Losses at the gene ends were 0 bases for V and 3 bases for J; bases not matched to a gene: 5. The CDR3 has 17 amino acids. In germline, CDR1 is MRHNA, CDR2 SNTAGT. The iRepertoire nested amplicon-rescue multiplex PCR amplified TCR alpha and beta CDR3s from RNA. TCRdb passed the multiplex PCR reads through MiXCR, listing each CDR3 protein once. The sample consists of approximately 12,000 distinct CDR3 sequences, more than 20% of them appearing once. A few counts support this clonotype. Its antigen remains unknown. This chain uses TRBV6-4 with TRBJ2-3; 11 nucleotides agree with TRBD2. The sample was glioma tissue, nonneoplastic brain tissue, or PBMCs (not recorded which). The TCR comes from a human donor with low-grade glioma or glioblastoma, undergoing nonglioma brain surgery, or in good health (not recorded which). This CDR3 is CASSDSIAGGPTDTQYF. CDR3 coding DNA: TGTGCCAGCAGTGACTCCATAGCGGGAGGGCCGACAGATACGCAGTATTTT.